A single sample is the source of the 6 T cell receptor beta chains below, sequenced in a study of shared clonotypes between healthy human individuals (dated by TCRdb to about 2020). The library was obtained by the immunoSEQ multiplex PCR assay. TCRdb re-hosts the immuneACCESS table, in-frame sequences only. Its copies lack some clones; in the studies checked, an unresolved V gene accounts for under half of them, and the cause for the rest is not known. The sample table records over a million clones; more than 95% of these occur just once. In total, the top ten clones hold approximately 1% of the sample. Sequencing used naive CD4+ T cells sorted from blood. What this sample's cell subset or site label stands for: CD45RA+ positively selected. These receptors came from a man younger than 45 in good health.

This chain links TRBV9 with TRBJ2-2; D is possibly TRBD1 or TRBD2 (6 bases each). Trimming removed 3 bases at V and 4 bases at J, with 16 bases between. In germline, CDR1 is SGDLS, CDR2 YYNGEE. The CDR3 is made up of 16 amino acids. This chain's CDR3 is CASSAPGEVITGELFF. CDR3 nucleotides: TGTGCCAGCAGCGCACCAGGGGAGGTGATCACCGGGGAGCTGTTTTTT.

The rearrangement joins TRBV7-8 to TRBJ2-5; D is possibly TRBD2 (5 bases). Germline loops: CDR1 SGHVS, CDR2 FQNEAQ. Between the trimmed V and J ends, which lost 5 bases and 2 bases, there was a span of 18 bases. The CDR3 is 16 amino acids. CDR3: CASSEIRARGQETQYF. CDR3 nucleotides: TGTGCCAGCAGCGAGATAAGGGCTCGGGGACAAGAGACCCAGTACTTC. The full variable domain, with the rest looked up from reference TRBV7-8 and TRBJ2-5, is GAGVSQSPRYKVAKRGQDVALRCDPISGHVSLFWYQQALGQGPEFLTYFQNEAQLDKSGLPSDRFFAERPEGSVSTLKIQRTQQEDSAVYLCASSEIRARGQETQYFGPGTRLLVL.

The rearrangement uses TRBV5-6 and TRBJ1-4; 9 bases match TRBD1. V shed 4 bases and J 7 bases; nucleotides not matched to a gene: 11. CDR3 length: 16 residues. CDR1 and CDR2 (germline): SGHDT, YYEEEE. The CDR3 bases are TGTGCCAGCAGCAATTACAGGGGGCAGGGTAGTGAAAAACTGTTTTTT. Translating gives CASSNYRGQGSEKLFF. The variable domain in full, with the rest retrieved from reference TRBV5-6 and TRBJ1-4, is DAGVTQSPTHLIKTRGQQVTLRCSPKSGHDTVSWYQQALGQGPQFIFQYYEEEERQRGNFPDRFSGHQFPNYSSELNVNALLLGDSALYLCASSNYRGQGSEKLFFGSGTQLSVL.

The rearrangement uses TRBV5-1 and TRBJ1-1, with D perhaps matching TRBD1 (5 bases). V lost 4 bases and J lost 5, with 12 bases in between. This CDR3 is 13 amino acids long. Germline CDR1 and CDR2: SGHRS and YFSETQ. CDR3 nucleotides: TGCGCCAGCAGCCGGGAACAGGTAACTGAAGCTTTCTTT. The encoded protein is CASSREQVTEAFF.

V usage is TRBV5-1 and J usage is TRBJ2-5; D unclear. V was shortened by 2 bases and J by 1 base, with 9 bases between the two germline ends. Germline lookup yields CDR1 SGHRS and CDR2 YFSETQ. The CDR3 contains 14 residues. The CDR3 DNA sequence: TGCGCCAGCAGCTTAAGCCAGGTCCAAGAGACCCAGTACTTC. Translating it yields CASSLSQVQETQYF. Full variable domain (outside the CDR3, taken from reference TRBV5-1 and TRBJ2-5): KAGVTQTPRYLIKTRGQQVTLSCSPISGHRSVSWYQQTPGQGLQFLFEYFSETQRNKGNFPGRFSGRQFSNSRSEMNVSTLELGDSALYLCASSLSQVQETQYFGPGTRLLVL.

The CDR3 loop is CASSLERVTEAFF. CDR3 in DNA: TGTGCCAGCAGCTTAGAGCGGGTCACTGAAGCTTTCTTT. The V and J genes are TRBV11-2 and TRBJ1-1; no clear D. Between the trimmed V and J ends, which lost 0 bases and 4 bases, there was a span of 6 bases. This CDR3 is built from 13 residues. Germline V CDR1 and CDR2: SGHAT, FQNNGV.